The 10 T cell receptor beta chains in this list originate from one sample, sequenced in a study of human thymus T cells. Sequencing used immunoSEQ multiplex PCR; TCRdb keeps in-frame clones, though not all of them. The sample records some 78,000 clones, 95% to 98% being singletons. From resections taken during corrective heart surgery, the thymus tissue was obtained. Sequencing was carried out using thymus tissue. These receptors came from a boy in the first two years of life with a congenital heart defect but otherwise immunologically healthy.

The J gene is TRBJ2-1, the V gene TRBV19; D may be TRBD1 (6 bases). The CDR3 is 16 amino acids. CDR1 and CDR2 from the germline V gene are LNHDA and SQIVND (reference sequence). V was cut by 5 bases and J by 2 bases, with 16 bases left in between. Here the CDR3 DNA reads TGTGCCAGTAGTCCTCCCCAGGGGCCTCCCTACAATGAGCAGTTCTTC. It codes for CASSPPQGPPYNEQFF.

The chain has TRBV6-1 and TRBJ1-1; D is possibly TRBD1 (5 bases). The CDR3 spans 11 residues. Germline-derived CDR1 and CDR2 are MNHNS and SASEGT. V was pared by 4 bases and J by 10 bases, with 10 bases between. The CDR3 DNA is TGTGCCAGCAGTGTCAGGGAAGGAGCTTTCTTT. Amino acids: CASSVREGAFF.

This clone occurred once. The rearrangement uses TRBV5-1 and TRBJ2-5, with D possibly being TRBD2 (5 bases). The V gene lost 0 bases and the J gene lost 1 base, with 19 bases spanning the gap. Germline V lookup: CDR1 SGHRS, CDR2 YFSETQ. The CDR3 has 18 residues. In DNA form, the CDR3 reads TGCGCCAGCAGCTTGGAGGTTGAGGGCAGGCGGTTCCAAGAGACCCAGTACTTC. It codes for CASSLEVEGRRFQETQYF.

The chain joins TRBV27 to TRBJ2-3; no clear D. V lost 2 bases and J lost 1, with 7 bases in between. This CDR3 is 14 amino acids long. Germline CDR1 reads MNHEY; CDR2 reads SMNVEV (reference sequence). The CDR3 sequence: CASSLILGTDTQYF. As DNA, the CDR3 is TGTGCCAGCAGTTTAATCCTGGGCACAGATACGCAGTATTTT.

The chain employs TRBV10-1 and TRBJ2-7; D unresolved. From germline, CDR1 is WNHNN and CDR2 SYGVQD (reference sequence). V was clipped by 2 bases and J by 4 bases, with 9 bases between them. This CDR3 comprises 13 residues. CDR3 nucleotide sequence: TGCGCCAGCAGTGAGGTTGGGCTTTACGAGCAGTACTTC. Its protein product is CASSEVGLYEQYF.

This clone has just one count. The V and J genes are TRBV4-1 and TRBJ2-1; 9 nucleotides align to TRBD1. Germline V gene data show CDR1 as MGHRA and CDR2 as YSYEKL. The CDR3 extends over 19 amino acids. Trimming cost V 1 base and J 5 bases; bases outside gene matches: 15. In nucleotides, the CDR3 is TGCGCCAGCAGCCAAGCTGAACCGGGACAGGGTACAGCGCACAATGAGCAGTTCTTC. Translation: CASSQAEPGQGTAHNEQFF.

To note about this clone: The junction and the germline gene differ at one end; a read error may be behind it. The CDR3 loop is CASSSRQKKMFF. The CDR3, as DNA: TGTGCCAGCAGCTCGCGGCAGAAAAAAATGTTTTTT. The chain recombines TRBV7-9 with TRBJ1-4; D remains ambiguous. The CDR3 covers 12 residues. The germline gives CDR1 SEHNR, CDR2 FQNEAQ (reference sequence).

V is TRBV23-1 and J is TRBJ2-2; 8 bases are shared with TRBD1. TRBV23-1 is marked as an open reading frame, function uncertain. V shed 6 bases and J 6 bases; nucleotides not matched to a gene: 9. The CDR3 covers 15 residues. CDR3 sequence: CASSPGQGKPGELFF. The CDR3 DNA reads as TGCGCCAGCAGCCCCGGACAGGGAAAACCCGGGGAGCTGTTTTTT.

This rearrangement joins TRBV9 to TRBJ1-3; a possible D gene is TRBD1 (6 bases). The CDR3 totals 14 residues. Trimming took off 5 bases at V and 3 bases at J, with 12 bases between the two ends. In germline, CDR1 is SGDLS, CDR2 YYNGEE. CDR3 nucleotide sequence: TGTGCCAGCAGGTCAGGGGCTGGTGGAAACACCATATATTTT. Translation gives CASRSGAGGNTIYF.

This chain connects TRBV12-5 to TRBJ2-7; 9 nucleotides agree with TRBD1. The CDR3 spans 15 residues. J lost 6 bases, V lost 6 bases, and 12 bases had no gene match. CDR1 LGHNT and CDR2 FRNRAP come from the germline V gene. CDR3 sequence reads: CASGLPLTTGGEQYF. The CDR3 DNA reads TGTGCTAGTGGCTTGCCCTTAACGACAGGGGGCGAGCAGTACTTC.